What follows is one T cell receptor beta chain and its context. Its matching antigen is unknown. The data belong to a study of T cell responses to AZD1222 COVID-19 vaccine. Regarding the study as a whole: Close to half of all spike-specific TCRs reportedly target regions of the variants that are unmutated. There were mostly white British donors and more females than males, and clonal diversity was possibly underestimated. Spike regions recognized by vaccine-associated CD4 TCRs spanned the protein, led by 160-218 and 743-854.

Clones were read by immunoSEQ multiplex PCR, and TCRdb kept only the in-frame ones, dropping some. In the table there are 100,000 to 150,000 clones, about nine tenths of which are singletons. The TCR was taken from an adult in good health. The sequencing here drew on peripheral blood, taken on day 0 of AZD1222 vaccination.

CDR3 residues: CASSIGSEEAFF. In DNA form, the CDR3 reads TGTGCCAGTAGTATAGGTTCAGAGGAAGCTTTCTTT. The chain has TRBV19 and TRBJ1-1; no reliable D call. Per germline, CDR1 LNHDA and CDR2 SQIVND (reference sequence). Trimming stripped 1 base from V and 8 bases from J, with 8 bases between. This CDR3 contains 12 residues.